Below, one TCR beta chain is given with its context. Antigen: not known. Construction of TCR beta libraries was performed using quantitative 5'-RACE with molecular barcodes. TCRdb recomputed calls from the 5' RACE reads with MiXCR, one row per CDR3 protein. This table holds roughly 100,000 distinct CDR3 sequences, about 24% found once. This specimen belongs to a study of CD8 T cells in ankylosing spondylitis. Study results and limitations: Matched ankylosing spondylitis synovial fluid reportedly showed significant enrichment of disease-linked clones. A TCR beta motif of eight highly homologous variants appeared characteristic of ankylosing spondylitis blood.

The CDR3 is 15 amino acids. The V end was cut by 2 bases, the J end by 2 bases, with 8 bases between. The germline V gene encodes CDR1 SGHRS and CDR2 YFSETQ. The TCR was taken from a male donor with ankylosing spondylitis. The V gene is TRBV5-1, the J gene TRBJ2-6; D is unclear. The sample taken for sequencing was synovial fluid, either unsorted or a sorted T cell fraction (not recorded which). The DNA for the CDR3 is TGCGCCAGCAGCTTCCTGTCACCTGGGGCCAACGTCCTGACTTTC. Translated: CASSFLSPGANVLTF.